The following is a T cell receptor beta chain sequence with its context. The antigen is not known. The assay was immunoSEQ multiplex PCR, and TCRdb's table has in-frame clones only and misses some. Here the sample spans about 27,000 clones, around 94% being singletons. Germline V gene data show CDR1 as SGHTS and CDR2 as YDEGEE. V lost 4 bases, J lost 2 bases, and 9 bases lay in between. The CDR3 has 13 amino acids. This entry comes from a study of graft-versus-host responses after intestinal transplantation. Study background: Multivisceral, liver-intestinal, or isolated intestinal transplants were received by the recipients. Each recipient received anti-thymocyte globulin induction, then tacrolimus and steroids for about three years. The study, taken as a whole, reports: Investigators detected GvH clones in recipient marrow, with some emerging earlier in ileum or blood. The study associated peak circulating GvH clone levels with early post-transplant HvG declines.

The TCR comes from a human patient who received an intestinal transplant, so some T cells may come from the graft donor. This chain uses TRBV5-8 with TRBJ1-2; D possibly corresponds to TRBD1 (5 bases). The sample was PBMCs, taken just over 29 days after intestinal transplant. Here the CDR3 reads CASSIRDNYGYTF. The DNA of the CDR3 is TGTGCCAGCAGCATCCGGGACAACTATGGCTACACCTTC.